This T cell receptor beta chain stems from a study of T cells in Graves' hyperthyroidism and ophthalmopathy. Regarding the study as a whole: Among thyroid clonotypes expanded above 0.001, most also appeared in blood. Through a model of 13 V-J features, ophthalmopathy was separated from stable hyperthyroidism.

The CDR3 regions of TCR beta were amplified from RNA transcripts. TCR CDR3 underwent first-round RT-PCR with the HTBI primer set. Using its own MiXCR run on the multiplex PCR reads, TCRdb lists one record per CDR3 protein. Of around 55,000 distinct CDR3 sequences in the sample, less than 60% were seen once. CDR1 and CDR2 from the germline V gene are SGHVS and FQNEAQ. The CDR3 has 13 residues. V was shortened by 8 bases and J by 1 base, with 11 bases between the two germline ends. With respect to this clonotype: What it recognizes is unknown.

The sequencing sample was made of blood. V is TRBV7-8 and J is TRBJ2-5; no reliable D call. This sequence was found in a woman aged 45-65 years with Graves' ophthalmopathy. The CDR3 DNA reads TGTGCCAGCGGATGGAGTAGCCAAGAGACCCAGTACTTC. Translating gives CASGWSSQETQYF.